These 9 T cell receptor beta chains were sequenced from one sample in a study of cytomegalovirus exposure and HLA in healthy donors. Use of 60 Vbeta and 13 Jbeta primers characterized the PCR. TCRdb's table, derived via immunoSEQ multiplex PCR, lists solely in-frame clones and lacks some. The sample carries around 99,000 clones, approximately 57% recorded once. Source material: PBMCs. The receptor set was obtained from a woman in her twenties or thirties in good health and CMV-seronegative.

This clone was detected only a few times. CDR3 protein: CASSYSQGSGNSPLHF. The CDR3 DNA sequence: TGTGCCAGCAGTTACTCACAGGGGTCGGGGAATTCACCCCTCCACTTT. The chain is built from TRBV6-6 and TRBJ1-6; 7 bases match TRBD1. This CDR3 has 16 amino acids. The germline V gene encodes CDR1 MNHNY and CDR2 SVGAGI (reference sequence). After removal of 0 bases from V and 7 bases from J, the junction contained 6 bases not matched to a gene.

This chain uses TRBV7-9 with TRBJ2-2, with D unresolved. CDR3 length equals 15 residues. Germline V gene data show CDR1 as SEHNR and CDR2 as FQNEAQ (reference sequence). V was cut by 1 base and J by 1 base, with 7 bases left in between. CDR3 sequence: CASSLDGQNTGELFF. DNA of the CDR3: TGTGCCAGCAGCTTAGATGGGCAGAACACCGGGGAGCTGTTTTTT. The whole variable domain, remainder taken from reference TRBV7-9 and TRBJ2-2, is DTGVSQNPRHKITKRGQNVTFRCDPISEHNRLYWYRQTLGQGPEFLTYFQNEAQLEKSRLLSDRFSAERPKGSFSTLEIQRTEQGDSAMYLCASSLDGQNTGELFFGEGSRLTVL.

This chain connects TRBV2 to TRBJ2-7; 8 bases match TRBD2. With V trimmed by 3 bases and J by 5 bases, 9 bases remained unmatched. Germline CDR1 reads SNHLY; CDR2 reads FYNNEI. CDR3 length: 15 residues. CDR3 loop: CASSESPGGGNEQYF. In DNA form, the CDR3 reads TGTGCCAGCAGTGAGTCACCGGGAGGGGGTAACGAGCAGTACTTC.

This clone was picked up a small number of times. The gene calls are TRBV30 and TRBJ2-7, with 7 nucleotides matching TRBD1. The CDR3 is 14 residues long. Germline V gene data show CDR1 as GTSNPN and CDR2 as SVGIG (reference sequence). Unmatched junction bases numbered 8, after V lost 2 bases and J lost 4 bases. Here the CDR3 reads CAWSLKGATYEQYF. The CDR3 DNA reads TGTGCCTGGAGTTTGAAGGGGGCTACGTACGAGCAGTACTTC.

In this sample, this clone turned up once. The V and J genes are TRBV6-5 and TRBJ2-2; D gene ambiguous. CDR1 is MNHEY, CDR2 SVGAGI, per germline. Trimming pared 6 bases from V and 2 bases from J, leaving 10 bases between. This CDR3 spans 14 amino acids. CDR3 nucleotide sequence: TGTGCCAGCAGACTTCGGTCCAACACCGGGGAGCTGTTTTTT. Protein product: CASRLRSNTGELFF.

This clone showed up just once. The junction departs from germline at one end; a sequencing error may be responsible. The sample carries other DNA sequences with the same CDR3. The chain links TRBV4-2 to TRBJ1-5; D is perhaps TRBD1 (6 bases). CDR3 length: 18 amino acids. CDR1 LGHNA and CDR2 YNFKEQ come from the germline V gene. CDR3 amino acids: CASSPRLGGQGSNQPQHF. DNA of the CDR3: TGTGCCAGCAGCCCAAGGTTGGGGGGGCAAGGAAGCAATCAACCCCAGCATTTT.

This clone was seen a few times. This chain links TRBV27 with TRBJ2-2, with a weak D call TRBD1 (6 bases). The CDR3 has 14 amino acids. Looked up from germline, CDR1 is MNHEY and CDR2 is SMNVEV (reference sequence). Between the trimmed V and J ends, which lost 4 bases and 4 bases, there was a span of 10 bases. CDR3 sequence: CASSWGQSTGELFF. The CDR3 DNA is TGTGCCAGCAGTTGGGGACAATCCACCGGGGAGCTGTTTTTT.

Only a few counts were recorded for this clone. The chain joins TRBV5-4 to TRBJ1-2; D is possibly TRBD1 (5 bases). This CDR3 is built from 16 residues. V gave up 1 base and J gave up 8 bases, with 21 bases separating them. Germline CDR1 reads SGHNT; CDR2 reads YYREEE (reference sequence). CDR3 sequence (DNA): TGTGCCAGCAGCTTGTCTTGGAGAGCAGGGCTATTCGGCTACACCTTC. Encoded protein: CASSLSWRAGLFGYTF.

The V gene is TRBV9, the J gene TRBJ1-1; 8 bases are a match to TRBD1. The CDR3 contains 15 residues. J was trimmed by 8 bases and V by 2 bases; bases with no gene match: 11. From germline, CDR1 is SGDLS and CDR2 YYNGEE. CDR3 DNA sequence: TGTGCCAGCAGCGTGATCGACAGGGGTCGCCAAGAAGCTTTCTTT. Its protein is CASSVIDRGRQEAFF.